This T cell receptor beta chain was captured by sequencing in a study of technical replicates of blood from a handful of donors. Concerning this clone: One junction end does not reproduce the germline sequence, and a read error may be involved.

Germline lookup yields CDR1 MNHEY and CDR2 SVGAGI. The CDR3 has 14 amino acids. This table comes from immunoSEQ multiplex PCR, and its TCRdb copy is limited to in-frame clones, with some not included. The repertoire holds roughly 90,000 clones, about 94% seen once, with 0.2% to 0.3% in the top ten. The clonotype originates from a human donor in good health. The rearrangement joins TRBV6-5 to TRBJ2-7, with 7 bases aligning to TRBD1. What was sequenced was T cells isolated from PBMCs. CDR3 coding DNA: TGTGCCAGCAGCCGACAGGGTAACTCCCACGAGCAGTACTTC. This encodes CASSRQGNSHEQYF.